The T cell receptor beta chain under discussion was sequenced for a study of CD8 T cells in ankylosing spondylitis. Study results and limitations: Disease-linked clones had a CD8+ phenotype and relatively low frequency in peripheral blood.

Each CDR3 protein gets one entry after TCRdb re-called the 5' RACE reads with MiXCR. The sample lists around 340,000 distinct CDR3 sequences; 20% to 25% were seen once. Worth noting for this clonotype: No antigen is known for it.

Per germline, CDR1 SQVTM and CDR2 ANQGSEA. The V gene lost 6 bases and the J gene lost 0 bases, with 12 bases spanning the gap. CDR3 length: 14 amino acids. Sequencing was done on a sample of blood, either unsorted or a sorted T cell fraction (not recorded which). The V call is TRBV29-1, the J call TRBJ2-1; the D gene is possibly TRBD1 (5 bases). The clonotype comes from a male donor with ankylosing spondylitis or in good health (not recorded which). The DNA of the CDR3 is TGCAGCGTGCAAGGGGTCCTCTCCTACAATGAGCAGTTCTTC. Translating gives CSVQGVLSYNEQFF.